This T cell receptor beta chain was obtained from a study of blood T cell repertoires in COVID-19. Generated by immunoSEQ multiplex PCR, the TCRdb table keeps only in-frame clones and is missing some. The sample lists about 260,000 clones; roughly 86% were seen once. This CDR3 comprises 15 residues. Germline loops: CDR1 LGHDT, CDR2 YNNKEL (reference sequence). Trimming removed 0 bases from V and 2 bases from J; junction bases left unmatched: 4. The sequenced sample was peripheral blood. The chain recombines TRBV3-1 (or the pseudogene TRBV3-2) with TRBJ2-7; 7 nucleotides match TRBD1. This TCR was recovered from a woman between 50 and 59 years old with acute or convalescent COVID-19. CDR3 residues: CASSQETGRAYEQYF. The CDR3 region has the DNA TGTGCCAGCAGCCAAGAGACAGGGCGTGCCTACGAGCAGTACTTC.